These 9 T cell receptor beta chains came from one sample sequenced in a study of T cells in women clearing cervical HPV infection. The data were produced by immunoSEQ multiplex PCR, yet TCRdb's version contains in-frame clones alone and is incomplete. This sample's table has fewer than 25,000 clones. Sample: blood buffy coat. The source of these receptors is a woman aged 18-69 years with a cervical HPV16 infection that either progressed to CIN3+ or cleared (not recorded which).

On this clone itself: The read ends 3 residues early relative to the CDR3; the germline J gene fills the gap. The rearrangement joins TRBV5-1 to TRBJ1-4; D is ambiguous. The V end was cut by 2 bases, the J end by 1 base, with 9 bases between. The germline CDR1 and CDR2 sequences are SGHRS and YFSETQ. The CDR3 has 15 residues. The CDR3 sequence is CASSFNTKTNEKLFF. Partial CDR3 DNA: TGCGCCAGCAGCTTCAACACAAAAACTAATGAAAAA.

For this clone: The CDR3 end falls 3 residues outside the read, so it is completed with the germline J gene. The V and J genes are TRBV19 and TRBJ1-4, with 7 bases fitting TRBD1. Germline V gene sequence: CDR1 LNHDA, CDR2 SQIVND (reference sequence). CDR3 length: 15 residues. The ends lost 3 bases at V and 3 bases at J; junction bases unmatched: 4. The sequenced part of the CDR3 DNA is TGTGCCAGTAGTATCCCACAGGGGTCTAATGAAAAA. Amino acids: CASSIPQGSNEK. The CDR3, in full, reads CASSIPQGSNEKLFF.

Details on this clone: From the germline J gene comes the end of the CDR3, since the read stops 3 residues before it. V usage is TRBV5-1 and J usage is TRBJ2-1, with 11 bases identical to TRBD2. This CDR3 has 16 residues. Germline V gene data show CDR1 as SGHRS and CDR2 as YFSETQ. J gave up 9 bases and V 0 bases, and 8 bases lay outside the gene matches. CDR3 sequence reads: CASSLGTLAGDGEQFF. The part of the CDR3 DNA that was read is TGCGCCAGCAGCTTGGGTACACTAGCGGGAGATGGTGAG.

Concerning this clone itself: The DNA ends 3 residues before the CDR3 does, and the rest of the CDR3 is filled in from the germline J gene. The chain links TRBV2 to TRBJ2-3; 8 bases map to TRBD2. Losses at the gene ends were 11 bases for V and 2 bases for J; bases not matched to a gene: 9. The germline V gene encodes CDR1 SNHLY and CDR2 FYNNEI. The CDR3 runs to 14 residues. CDR3 DNA, as far as it was read: TGTGCCCTCCTACAGCGGGGGCCCACAGATACG. It yields the protein CALLQRGPTDT. The entire CDR3 protein reads CALLQRGPTDTQYF.

On this clone: The read ends 3 residues shy of where the CDR3 ends; the end is completed using the germline J gene. The chain couples TRBV7-9 to TRBJ2-7; D gene uncertain. The germline V and J ends were trimmed by 6 bases and 6 bases, with 12 bases remaining between them. Per germline, CDR1 SEHNR and CDR2 FQNEAQ (reference sequence). This CDR3 is built from 12 residues. The sequenced CDR3 bases are TGTGCCAGCAGTCTCACACCCCTCGAG. Translation gives CASSLTPLE. The CDR3, in full, reads CASSLTPLEQYF.

A word on this clone: Sequencing ends 3 residues short of the CDR3 end; the germline J gene provides the rest. The chain couples TRBV11-3 to TRBJ2-1, with 11 bases identical to TRBD1. J lost 4 bases, V lost 5 bases, and 4 bases had no gene match. Germline CDR1 and CDR2: SGHNT and YENEEA. This CDR3 has 15 amino acids. Incomplete CDR3 DNA: TGTGCCAGCAGCCTCGGGACAGGGGGATACAATGAG. This encodes CASSLGTGGYNE. The CDR3 as a whole reads CASSLGTGGYNEQFF. Variable domain in full (rest from reference TRBV11-3 and TRBJ2-1): EAGVVQSPRYKIIEKKQPVAFWCNPISGHNTLYWYLQNLGQGPELLIRYENEEAVDDSQLPKDRFSAERLKGVDSTLKIQPAELGDSAVYLCASSLGTGGYNEQFFGPGTRLTVL.

In the case of this clone: The CDR3 end lies 3 residues beyond the end of the read and is filled in from the germline J gene. The V and J genes are TRBV18 and TRBJ1-2; TRBD1 matches 9 bases. Germline V gene data show CDR1 as KGHSH and CDR2 as LQKENI. The CDR3 has 21 amino acids. The CDR3 bases that were read are TGTGCCAGCTCACCACCCGGGACAGGGTGGGAGACTAGCGCTCCAACCTACGAC. Translated, it gives CASSPPGTGWETSAPTYD. The full CDR3 is CASSPPGTGWETSAPTYDYTF.

As concerns this clone: Other DNA sequences in this sample translate to the same CDR3. The CDR3 region is CASSISHSSSGTGTSYEQYF. The CDR3 bases that were read are TGTGCCAGCAGCATTTCCCACTCGTCGTCCGGGACAGGGACTTCCTACGAG. This rearrangement joins TRBV13 to TRBJ2-7; 9 nucleotides agree with TRBD1. The read terminates 3 residues before the CDR3 end, so the remaining end is supplied by the germline J gene. The trim removed 5 bases at V and 1 base at J, leaving 21 bases unmatched. Germline CDR1 PRHDT, CDR2 FYEKMQ (reference sequence). This CDR3 is 20 amino acids long.

Notes on this clone: The read terminates 3 residues before the CDR3 end, so the remaining end is supplied by the germline J gene. The genes are TRBV6-4 and TRBJ1-6, with D possibly being TRBD1 (6 bases). V was cut by 6 bases and J by 7 bases, with 19 bases left in between. This CDR3 has 16 amino acids. Looked up from germline, CDR1 is MRHNA and CDR2 is SNTAGT. The CDR3 region is CASRRTGQSGNSPLHF. CDR3 bases read: TGTGCCAGCAGACGAACAGGGCAATCGGGGAATTCACCC.